Here is one TCR beta chain with its context. Its antigen remains unknown. Survey-level resolution applied to immunoSEQ assay v3.0. TCRdb's copy holds only in-frame clones and misses some; the assay was immunoSEQ multiplex PCR. This table holds more than 20,000 clones, 80% to 90% found once. The sample belongs to a study of long-term antiretroviral therapy in people with HIV. General study points: Control repertoires displayed wider CDR3 length ranges than the HIV repertoires. Repertoire composition at all time points was dominated by clones that had expanded before ART.

Per germline, CDR1 MNHEY and CDR2 SVGAGI. The CDR3 consists of 13 residues. The V segment lost 5 bases and the J segment 3 bases; nucleotides outside the gene matches: 1. This material consisted of unsorted PBMCs, taken 3 years after starting antiretroviral therapy. This TCR came from a man aged 18 to 29 with HIV. The chain combines TRBV6-5 with TRBJ1-5; 7 bases fit TRBD1. The CDR3 reads CASSDRVNQPQHF. CDR3 sequence (DNA): TGTGCCAGCAGTGACAGGGTCAATCAGCCCCAGCATTTT.